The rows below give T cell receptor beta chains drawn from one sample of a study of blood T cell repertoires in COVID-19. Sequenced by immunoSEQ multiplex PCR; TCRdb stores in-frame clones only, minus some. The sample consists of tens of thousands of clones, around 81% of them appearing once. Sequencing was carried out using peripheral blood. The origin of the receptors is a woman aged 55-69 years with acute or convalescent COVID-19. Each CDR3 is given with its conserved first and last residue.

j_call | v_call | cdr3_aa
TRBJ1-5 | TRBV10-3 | CAISVNSNQPQHF
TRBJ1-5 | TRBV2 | CASSDPDRGPGQPQHF
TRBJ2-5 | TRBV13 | CASSPSGGGETQYF
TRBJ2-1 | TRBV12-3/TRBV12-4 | CASSLRTNNEQFF
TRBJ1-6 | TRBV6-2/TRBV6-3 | CASSLTGYLSPLHF
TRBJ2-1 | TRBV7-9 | CASSLGRGGSYNEQFF
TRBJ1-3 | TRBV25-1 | CASSGGQGTNTIYF
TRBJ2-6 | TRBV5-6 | CASSFWDRLGANVLTF
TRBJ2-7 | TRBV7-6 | CASSLEGVETYEQYF
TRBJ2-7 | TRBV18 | CASSPPGQVEQYF
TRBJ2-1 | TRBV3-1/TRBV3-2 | CASSQEPGGSSYNEQFF
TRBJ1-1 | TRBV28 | CASSSGVRYTEAFF
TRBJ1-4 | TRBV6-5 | CASSYTGTQGEKLFF
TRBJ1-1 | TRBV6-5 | CATSGGQKNTEAFF
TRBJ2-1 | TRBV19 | CASMGTGVPYNEQFF
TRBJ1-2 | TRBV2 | CASSGTGPYGYTF
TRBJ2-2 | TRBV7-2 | CASRQLANTGELFF
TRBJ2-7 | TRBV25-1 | CASSRSSGWRYEQYF
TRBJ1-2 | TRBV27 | CASSLQGRNYGYTF
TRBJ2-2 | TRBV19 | CASSIESGRNTGELFF
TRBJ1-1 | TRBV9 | CASSKPGGHTEAFF
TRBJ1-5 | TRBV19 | CASKFSGGQPQHF
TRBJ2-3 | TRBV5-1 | CASSLTSGSDTQYF
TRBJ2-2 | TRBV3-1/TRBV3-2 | CASSPQEGGGNTGELFF
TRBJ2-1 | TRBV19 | CASSLGGGSNNEQFF
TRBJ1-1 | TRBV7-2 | CASSRQRNTEAFF
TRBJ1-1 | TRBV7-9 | CASSTSQGRTEAFF
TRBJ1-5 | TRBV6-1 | CASSEGSGVNQPQHF
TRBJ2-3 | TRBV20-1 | CSASSDSRTDTQYF
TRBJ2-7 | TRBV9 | CASSPGTWTENYEQYF
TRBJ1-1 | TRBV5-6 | CASSSGQYNTEAFF
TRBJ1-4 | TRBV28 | CASSLSGFEKLFF
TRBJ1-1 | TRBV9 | CASSVDHGTGGTEAFF
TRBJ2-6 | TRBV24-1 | CATSDPGTGGSGANVLTF
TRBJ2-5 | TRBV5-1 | CASSFAYLGGGEETQYF
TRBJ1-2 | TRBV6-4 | CASSDSAGTYGYTF
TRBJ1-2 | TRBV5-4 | CASSLDGQTKTYGYTF
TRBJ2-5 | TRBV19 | CASKADRQETQYF
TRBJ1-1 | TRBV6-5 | CASSRSPTLNTEAFF
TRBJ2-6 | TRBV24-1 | CATSDQGQVSGANVLTF
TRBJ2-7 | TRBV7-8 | CASSLSTGASYEQYF
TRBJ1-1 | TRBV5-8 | CASSLAGQNTEAFF
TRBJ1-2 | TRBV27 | CASKDRVGGYTF
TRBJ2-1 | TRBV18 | CASFGGPKNEQFF
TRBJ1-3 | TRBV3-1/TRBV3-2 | CASSQGRFSGNTIYF
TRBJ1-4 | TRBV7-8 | CASSLGQGREKLFF
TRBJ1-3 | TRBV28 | CASNPFAGDSGNTIYF